Listed here is a single TCR beta chain. The trim removed 0 bases at V and 11 bases at J, leaving 1 base unmatched. CDR3 length: 13 residues. Per the germline V gene, CDR1 is MGHRA and CDR2 is YSYEKL. Every patient had relapsed following autologous stem cell transplantation, and cohorts differed in brentuximab vedotin exposure. Using immunoSEQ multiplex PCR, the repertoire was profiled, and TCRdb retains in-frame clones only, with some absent. The repertoire has over 35,000 clones, 80% to 90% of them found once; the top ten carry about 10%. The data were taken from a study of PD-1 blockade in classical Hodgkin lymphoma.

V usage is TRBV4-1 and J usage is TRBJ2-5; 12 positions agree with TRBD2. The source of this sequence is a human donor with classical Hodgkin lymphoma. Sequenced material: peripheral blood mononuclear cells (PBMCs), taken at baseline. This chain's CDR3 is CASSQEGLAGQYF. As DNA, the CDR3 is TGCGCCAGCAGCCAAGAAGGACTAGCGGGACAGTACTTC.